Listed here is a single T cell receptor (beta chain). As yet, its antigen is unknown. The CDR3 consists of 19 residues. Germline values: CDR1 MGHRA, CDR2 YSYEKL. V was trimmed by 0 bases and J by 0 bases, leaving 15 bases between them. The sample is drawn from a study of shared clonotypes between healthy human individuals. For the study at large: Three plates each covered CD4 naive and memory; CD8 naive two, CD8 memory one.

Genomic DNA per cell subset filled all wells of several immunoSEQ plates. The protocol was immunoSEQ multiplex PCR, while the TCRdb copy is restricted to in-frame clones and leaves out a portion. The sample holds hundreds of thousands of clones, roughly 97% seen once. Study-wide results and limits: Depth was large, yet rarefaction showed that sorted-subset sequencing was incomplete. A handful of donors showed sharing of about 5.5% of naive CD4 clonotypes.

This receptor was obtained from a woman aged 25 to 45 in good health. The chain uses TRBV4-1 and TRBJ2-6; D is possibly TRBD2 (5 bases). Sequencing used naive CD4+ T cells sorted from blood. As for subset: CD45RA+ positively selected. The chain's CDR3 is CASSQEAGDIPSGANVLTF. The CDR3 coding sequence is TGCGCCAGCAGCCAAGAGGCCGGGGATATACCCTCTGGGGCCAACGTCCTGACTTTC.